This T cell receptor beta chain was identified in a study of blood T cell repertoires in COVID-19. Study-wide context: Material from acute and convalescent COVID-19 was sourced from the United States, Italy and Spain.

Clones were sequenced by immunoSEQ multiplex PCR, and TCRdb holds only the in-frame ones, with some missing. The sample records about 110,000 clones, 85% to 90% being singletons. CDR1 and CDR2 from the germline V gene are MNHEY and SVGAGI. Trimming removed 6 bases from V and 5 bases from J; junction bases left unmatched: 5. This CDR3 comprises 13 residues. J is TRBJ1-2 and V is TRBV6-5; 8 bases agree with TRBD1. The material sequenced was peripheral blood. The sequence was collected from a human donor in a cohort sampled during active COVID-19. The CDR3 region is CASSAGQGYGYTF. CDR3 DNA: TGTGCCAGCAGCGCTGGACAGGGTTATGGCTACACCTTC.